The rows below give T cell receptor beta chains drawn from one sample of a study of blood T cell repertoires in COVID-19. TCRdb's copy holds only in-frame clones and misses some; the assay was immunoSEQ multiplex PCR. The sample shows more than 90,000 clones, roughly 87% of them seen only once. The sequencing sample was made of peripheral blood. The source of these receptors is a human donor in a cohort sampled during active COVID-19. CDR3s include the opening cysteine and the closing phenylalanine or tryptophan. A D gene is named only where the DNA matches it firmly. Size is omitted from some rows. Given values are once, few, many or a class for expanded clones.

clone_size	d_call	v_call	j_call	cdr3_nt	cdr3_aa
once	TRBD1	TRBV28	TRBJ2-3	TGTGCCAGCAGTCCGGACAGGCCGAACACAGATACGCAGTATTTT	CASSPDRPNTDTQYF
-	-	TRBV18	TRBJ2-7	TGTGCCAGCTCACCAGCTCAGGGGTTTGGAGCGTACTTC	CASSPAQGFGAYF
-	-	TRBV19	TRBJ1-5	TGTGCCAGTACCGGGTTTAGCAATCAGCCCCAGCATTTT	CASTGFSNQPQHF
once	-	TRBV19	TRBJ2-5	TGTGCCAGTAGTACTACAGGGCCTGGGAGCCAGTACTTC	CASSTTGPGSQYF
-	TRBD2	TRBV15	TRBJ2-7	TGTGCCACCAGCAGAGATTCGAGCGGGGTTCTCTACGAGCAGTACTTC	CATSRDSSGVLYEQYF
-	TRBD1	TRBV12-3/TRBV12-4	TRBJ1-1	TGTGCCAGCAGTCCGGGACAGACCCGAGCTTTCTTT	CASSPGQTRAFF
-	-	TRBV10-1	TRBJ2-5	TGCGCCAGCAGTGACACAAGCCAAGAGACCCAGTACTTC	CASSDTSQETQYF
-	TRBD1	TRBV2	TRBJ1-4	TGTGCCAGCAGAGGGGACAGGGGGCAGGAAAAACTGTTTTTT	CASRGDRGQEKLFF
-	TRBD2	TRBV9	TRBJ2-5	TGTGCCAGCAGCGTAAGCCTAGCGGGGGGGCCGAGGCAAGAGACCCAGTACTTC	CASSVSLAGGPRQETQYF
-	-	TRBV27	TRBJ2-7	TGTGCCAGCAAGATTCCAGGCTACGAGCAGTACTTC	CASKIPGYEQYF
-	-	TRBV18	TRBJ1-1	TGTGCCAGCTCCCCCACGAGTGAAGCTTTCTTT	CASSPTSEAFF
-	-	TRBV3-1/TRBV3-2	TRBJ1-3	TGTGCCAGCAGCCAAGACTACGGGGTCAACTCTGGAAACACCATATATTTT	CASSQDYGVNSGNTIYF
-	TRBD2	TRBV19	TRBJ2-7	TGTGCCAGTAGCCGAATTAGGGGGACTAGCGGGCGTAAGAGCTCCTACGAGCAGTACTTC	CASSRIRGTSGRKSSYEQYF
-	-	TRBV27	TRBJ1-2	TGTGCCAGCAGTTTACGGTCGGGAAATGGCTACACCTTC	CASSLRSGNGYTF
-	-	TRBV30	TRBJ1-2	TGTGCCTGGAACCCCACAGGGTATTACTATGGCTACACCTTC	CAWNPTGYYYGYTF
-	-	TRBV30	TRBJ2-1	TGTGCCTGGGGGAGAAATGAGCAGTTCTTC	CAWGRNEQFF
-	-	TRBV2	TRBJ2-2	TGTGCCAGCCGGGACACAAACACCGGGGAGCTGTTTTTT	CASRDTNTGELFF
-	TRBD1	TRBV9	TRBJ2-7	TGTGCCAGCAGCGTAGGAGGGACAGGAGCCTACGAGCAGTACTTC	CASSVGGTGAYEQYF
-	TRBD1	TRBV10-2	TRBJ2-4	TGCGCCAGCAGTGAGTCGACAGGGGCGGTGAGAAACATTCAGTACTTC	CASSESTGAVRNIQYF
few	-	TRBV3-1/TRBV3-2	TRBJ2-7	TGTGCCAGCAGCCAAGACCGGTGGGCCGACGAGCAGTACTTC	CASSQDRWADEQYF
-	-	TRBV19	TRBJ1-6	TGTGCCAGTATCCAGGACGGAGGTGCCACTAATTCACCCCTCCACTTT	CASIQDGGATNSPLHF
-	TRBD2	TRBV11-3	TRBJ2-5	TGTGCCAGCAGCTTACCCCCCAACCGACTAGCGGGAGTGGTGACCCAGTACTTC	CASSLPPNRLAGVVTQYF
-	TRBD1	TRBV18	TRBJ1-2	TGTGCCAGCTCCCAAGGTCCCGGGACAGGGCCCAACTATGGCTACACCTTC	CASSQGPGTGPNYGYTF
-	TRBD1	TRBV19	TRBJ2-3	TGTGCCAGTAGTCCCCGCGGACAGGGGGGGACAGATACGCAGTATTTT	CASSPRGQGGTDTQYF
-	-	TRBV6-5	TRBJ1-4	TGTGCCAGCAGTTACTCGTGGTCAGCAACTAATGAAAAACTGTTTTTT	CASSYSWSATNEKLFF
few	TRBD1	TRBV28	TRBJ2-7	TGTGCCAGCAGTCCGGACTGGACAGGGGGCTCCTACGAGCAGTACTTC	CASSPDWTGGSYEQYF
-	TRBD1	TRBV7-8	TRBJ1-5	TGTGCCAGCAGCTGGGACAGGGCTCAGCCCCAGCATTTT	CASSWDRAQPQHF
-	-	TRBV9	TRBJ1-4	TGTGCCAGCAGCGTAGCTCTCCAGACTAATGAAAAACTGTTTTTT	CASSVALQTNEKLFF
few	TRBD1	TRBV5-1	TRBJ2-5	TGCGCCAGCAGCTCACAGGGGACCCCAGAGACCCAGTACTTC	CASSSQGTPETQYF
-	-	TRBV7-6	TRBJ2-2	TGTGCCAGCAGCCGCGCCAGGACGAACACCGGGGAGCTGTTTTTT	CASSRARTNTGELFF
-	TRBD1	TRBV7-2	TRBJ1-2	TGTGCCAGCAGCTCCGGAGGGACAGCTAATAACTATGGCTACACCTTC	CASSSGGTANNYGYTF
-	-	TRBV12-5	TRBJ2-1	TGTGCTAGTGCTTTGGAAGGAGATGAGCAGTTCTTC	CASALEGDEQFF
-	TRBD1	TRBV12-5	TRBJ2-7	TGTGCTAGTGGTATCGGGACAGGGAACGAGCAGTACTTC	CASGIGTGNEQYF
-	-	TRBV2	TRBJ2-1	TGTGCCAGCAGTGTAGGTCAGGGCTCCTACAATGAGCAGTTCTTC	CASSVGQGSYNEQFF
-	-	TRBV25-1	TRBJ2-5	TGTGCCAGCAGTGCGCCCCTTCAGGAAGAGACCCAGTACTTC	CASSAPLQEETQYF
-	TRBD2	TRBV7-2	TRBJ2-1	TGTGCCAGCAACTCACCGGGACTAGCGGGGTTTCGGGATGAGCAGTTCTTC	CASNSPGLAGFRDEQFF
-	TRBD1	TRBV3-1/TRBV3-2	TRBJ2-3	TGTGCCAGCAGCCTGTCAGGGGGCAGAGGAGATACGCAGTATTTT	CASSLSGGRGDTQYF
-	TRBD1	TRBV2	TRBJ1-5	TGTGCCAGCACCGGACAGGGTAACGGCAATCAGCCCCAGCATTTT	CASTGQGNGNQPQHF
few	TRBD2	TRBV7-2	TRBJ2-7	TGTGCCAGCAGCTTAAGGCCTACGGGAGGGCAGCACGAGCAGTACTTC	CASSLRPTGGQHEQYF
few	TRBD1	TRBV7-9	TRBJ1-3	TGTGCCAGCAGGCCAGGGGGCGCTGCCCCCGGAAACACCATATATTTT	CASRPGGAAPGNTIYF
-	-	TRBV2	TRBJ1-3	TGTGCCAGCAGTTACGCGGTCTCTGGAAACACCATATATTTT	CASSYAVSGNTIYF
few	TRBD1	TRBV6-6	TRBJ2-1	TGTGCCAGCAGTTATGGGGACAGGGGGACGGGTGAGCAGTTCTTC	CASSYGDRGTGEQFF
-	-	TRBV3-1/TRBV3-2	TRBJ2-3	TGTGCCAGCAGCCAAGTTGGGGGGAGGACAGATACGCAGTATTTT	CASSQVGGRTDTQYF
-	-	TRBV5-6	TRBJ1-2	TGTGCCAGCAGCCTCATCGAGGGCTCGCGGGGCTACACCTTC	CASSLIEGSRGYTF
few	TRBD2	TRBV7-3	TRBJ2-7	TGTGCCAGCAGCCCCGGACTAGCGGGGGGAAGTGAGCAGTACTTC	CASSPGLAGGSEQYF